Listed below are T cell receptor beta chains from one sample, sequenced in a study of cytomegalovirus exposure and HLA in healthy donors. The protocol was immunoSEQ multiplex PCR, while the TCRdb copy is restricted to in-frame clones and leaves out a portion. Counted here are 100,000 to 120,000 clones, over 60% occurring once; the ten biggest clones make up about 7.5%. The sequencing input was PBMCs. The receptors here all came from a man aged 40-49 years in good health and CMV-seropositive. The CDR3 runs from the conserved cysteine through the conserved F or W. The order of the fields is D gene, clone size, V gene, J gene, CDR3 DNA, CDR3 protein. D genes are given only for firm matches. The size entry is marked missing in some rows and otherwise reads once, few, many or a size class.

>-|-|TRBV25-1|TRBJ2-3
TGTGCCAGCCGTAGCAAGGGGGATACGCAGTATTTT
CASRSKGDTQYF
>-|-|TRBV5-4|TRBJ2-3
TGTGCCAGCAGCTTGTCCTTCGGGACAGATACGCAGTATTTT
CASSLSFGTDTQYF
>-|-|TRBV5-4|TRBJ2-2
TGTGCCAGCAGCTTTGGGGGGACGAACACCGGGGAGCTGTTTTTT
CASSFGGTNTGELFF
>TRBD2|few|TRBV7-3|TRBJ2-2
TGTGCCAGCAGCTTAATGGGCGGGGGGGGACCCGCGAACACCGGGGAGCTGTTTTTT
CASSLMGGGGPANTGELFF
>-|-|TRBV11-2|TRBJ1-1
TGTGCCAGCAGCACGACTAAAGGGAACACTGAAGCTTTCTTT
CASSTTKGNTEAFF
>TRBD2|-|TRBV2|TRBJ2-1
TGTGCCAGCAACAGCGGGGTCCGAAACAATGAGCAGTTCTTC
CASNSGVRNNEQFF
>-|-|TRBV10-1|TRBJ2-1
TGCGCCAGCAGTGAGTCGGGCCCAGGGCTGGATGAGCAGTTCTTC
CASSESGPGLDEQFF
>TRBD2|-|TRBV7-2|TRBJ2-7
TGTGCCAGCAGCTTATCGGCGGGGGGCGGTTCCTACGAGCAGTACTTC
CASSLSAGGGSYEQYF
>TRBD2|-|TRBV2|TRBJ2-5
TGTGCCAGCAGTGAAGCGAGAGGACTAGCGGGACAGACCCAGTACTTC
CASSEARGLAGQTQYF
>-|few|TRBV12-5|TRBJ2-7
TGTGCTAGTGGTTTGGACGCAGGACTCGAGCAGTACTTC
CASGLDAGLEQYF
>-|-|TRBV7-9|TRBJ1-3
TGTGCCAGCAGCTTAGCAACCACGAGATCTGGAAACACCATATATTTT
CASSLATTRSGNTIYF
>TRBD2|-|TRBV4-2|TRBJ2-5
TGTGCCAGCAGCCATGGGACTAGCGGGAGGGCCCAAGGAGAGACCCAGTACTTC
CASSHGTSGRAQGETQYF
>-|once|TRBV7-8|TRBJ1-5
TGTGCCAGCAGCTTAGCTTGGGGGCGGAATCAGCCCCAGCATTTT
CASSLAWGRNQPQHF
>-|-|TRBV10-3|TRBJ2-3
TGTGCCATCATGGCAGGGCCGAGCACAGATACGCAGTATTTT
CAIMAGPSTDTQYF
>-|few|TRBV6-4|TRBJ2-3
TGTGCCAGCAGTGACTCAGGGGGCACAGATACGCAGTATTTT
CASSDSGGTDTQYF
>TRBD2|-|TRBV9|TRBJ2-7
TGTGCCAGCAGCGTAGACGGACCGGGGGGCGAGCAGTACTTC
CASSVDGPGGEQYF
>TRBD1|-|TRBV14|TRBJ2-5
TGTGCCAGCAGCCAAGATGTTCCGGGACAGCCGGCGAAGACCCAGTACTTC
CASSQDVPGQPAKTQYF
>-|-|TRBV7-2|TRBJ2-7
TGTGCCAGCAGCTTAGGGGCAGGGTACGGCGAGCAGTACTTC
CASSLGAGYGEQYF
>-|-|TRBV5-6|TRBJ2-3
TGTGCCAGCAGCTTGTTGGCCGTGCGCACAGATACGCAGTATTTT
CASSLLAVRTDTQYF